Listed below are T cell receptor beta chains from one sample, sequenced in a study of T-cell memory formation after mild COVID-19. TCRdb redid the calling of the 5' RACE reads with MiXCR, one entry per CDR3 protein. The repertoire holds some 70,000 distinct CDR3 sequences, with approximately 15% as singletons. Material for sequencing was PBMCs or a T cell subset sorted from them (not recorded which). The receptors were gathered from an adult woman who had mild COVID-19 (a few samples of this study predate the infection). Cell type and time point are not known. The CDR3 runs from the conserved cysteine through the conserved F or W. A D gene is named only where the DNA matches it firmly. Some rows have no size entry. The others give once, few or many, or a class for an expanded clone.

len: 14; j_gene: TRBJ2-1; abundance: few; v_gene: TRBV5-6; d_gene: .; CDR3nt: TGTGCCAGCAGCTTGGATGCGGAGAGATATGAGCAGTTCTTC; CDR3aa: CASSLDAERYEQFF
len: 16; j_gene: TRBJ2-2; abundance: few; v_gene: TRBV5-5; d_gene: TRBD1; CDR3nt: TGTGCCAGCAGCTCCCGGGACAGGGGGTACACCGGGGAGCTGTTTTTT; CDR3aa: CASSSRDRGYTGELFF
len: 14; j_gene: TRBJ2-7; abundance: few; v_gene: TRBV20-1; d_gene: TRBD1; CDR3nt: TGCAGTGCTAGGTGGGACAGTTTAACCTACGAGCAGTACTTC; CDR3aa: CSARWDSLTYEQYF
len: 14; j_gene: TRBJ2-3; abundance: .; v_gene: TRBV29-1; d_gene: TRBD2; CDR3nt: TGCAGCGGTGAGATAGCGGGACGCACAGATACGCAGTATTTT; CDR3aa: CSGEIAGRTDTQYF
len: 15; j_gene: TRBJ2-1; abundance: few; v_gene: TRBV29-1; d_gene: TRBD2; CDR3nt: TGCAGCGTCTCCAGGGACTACACCTCCTACAATGAGCAGTTCTTC; CDR3aa: CSVSRDYTSYNEQFF
len: 12; j_gene: TRBJ2-3; abundance: .; v_gene: TRBV6-2/TRBV6-3; d_gene: .; CDR3nt: TGTGCCAGCAGTGTAGACACAGATACGCAGTATTTT; CDR3aa: CASSVDTDTQYF
len: 16; j_gene: TRBJ2-1; abundance: many; v_gene: TRBV6-2/TRBV6-3; d_gene: .; CDR3nt: TGTGCCAGCAGTTACTCGGAAACGGGGGTCTACAATGAGCAGTTCTTC; CDR3aa: CASSYSETGVYNEQFF
len: 13; j_gene: TRBJ2-5; abundance: .; v_gene: TRBV5-6; d_gene: TRBD1; CDR3nt: TGTGCCAGCAGCTACGGGACAGAAGAGACCCAGTACTTC; CDR3aa: CASSYGTEETQYF
len: 15; j_gene: TRBJ2-7; abundance: .; v_gene: TRBV27; d_gene: TRBD2; CDR3nt: TGTGCCAGCAGTTTATCCGGGGCGGGGGTGTACGAGCAGTACTTC; CDR3aa: CASSLSGAGVYEQYF
len: 17; j_gene: TRBJ2-1; abundance: few; v_gene: TRBV5-1; d_gene: TRBD2; CDR3nt: TGCGCCAGCAGCCTCGGACTAGCGGGATACTCCTACAATGAGCAGTTCTTC; CDR3aa: CASSLGLAGYSYNEQFF
len: 12; j_gene: TRBJ2-5; abundance: .; v_gene: TRBV12-3/TRBV12-4; d_gene: .; CDR3nt: TGTGCCAGCACGGGGGACGGAGCGCTCCAGTACTTC; CDR3aa: CASTGDGALQYF
len: 17; j_gene: TRBJ2-1; abundance: many; v_gene: TRBV7-9; d_gene: TRBD2; CDR3nt: TGTGCCAGCAGCTTAGTAGCGGGACTACCTAATAACAATGAGCAGTTCTTC; CDR3aa: CASSLVAGLPNNNEQFF
len: 17; j_gene: TRBJ2-1; abundance: few; v_gene: TRBV4-3; d_gene: TRBD2; CDR3nt: TGCGCCAGCAGCCAAGATCTCGAGACTAGCGGGAGGGCCGGTCAGTTCTTC; CDR3aa: CASSQDLETSGRAGQFF
len: 15; j_gene: TRBJ2-5; abundance: .; v_gene: TRBV3-1; d_gene: TRBD1; CDR3nt: TGTGCCAGCAGCCAGCCGACAGGGAGCCAAGAGACCCAGTACTTC; CDR3aa: CASSQPTGSQETQYF
len: 17; j_gene: TRBJ2-6; abundance: few; v_gene: TRBV7-9; d_gene: .; CDR3nt: TGTGCCAGCAGCCAATTCCTCAGGAGCTCTGGGGCCAACGTCCTGACTTTC; CDR3aa: CASSQFLRSSGANVLTF
len: 16; j_gene: TRBJ2-1; abundance: many; v_gene: TRBV7-6; d_gene: TRBD2; CDR3nt: TGTGCCAGCAGCTCCTCTAGCGGGAGCTCCTACAATGAGCAGTTCTTC; CDR3aa: CASSSSSGSSYNEQFF